This entry is about one TCR beta chain. The data were taken from a study of blood T cell repertoires in COVID-19. Overall study context: COVID-19 samples collected from the United States, Italy and Spain covered acute and convalescent phases.

The CDR3 spans 14 residues. Trimming removed 5 bases from V and 4 bases from J; junction bases left unmatched: 5. Germline CDR1 and CDR2: LGHDT and YNNKEL (reference sequence). The method was immunoSEQ multiplex PCR; TCRdb's version includes in-frame clones alone and lacks a portion of them. The sample holds fewer than 80,000 clones, approximately 84% seen once. Sequencing was performed on peripheral blood. The TCR comes from a man aged 50-60 years with COVID-19, enrolled during active disease. This chain links TRBV3-1 (or the pseudogene TRBV3-2) with TRBJ1-3, with 7 bases aligning to TRBD1. The CDR3 nucleotides are TGTGCCAGCAGCTCCACAGGGGTCGGAAACACCATATATTTT. It encodes CASSSTGVGNTIYF.